This T cell receptor (beta chain) was obtained from a study of T cell repertoires in cytomegalovirus infection (dated by TCRdb to between 2018 and 2021). In terms of the full investigation: Because public TCR beta signatures pointed to carriage of CMV infection together with the matching HLA type, the HLA type of each donor mattered for the analysis.

The sample was run on an Illumina HiSeq 1500. Using fastp at Q25 and MiXCR, TCRdb reprocessed the public reads and kept productive beta chains. Each CDR3 protein gets just one entry, which takes the most common genes and DNA from the rows behind it. For this sample there are around 740,000 distinct CDR3 sequences; 35% to 45% appear just once. Around 3% of the sample is in the top ten clones. There are a few counts of this clonotype. This clone's antigen is unknown. The record has no base qualities; no much larger clone is one base away. CDR1 and CDR2, looked up from the germline V gene, are MDHEN and SYDVKM. The CDR3 spans 15 residues, from the cysteine through the phenylalanine. The CDR3 DNA has 45 bases and is translated from base 1. The junction carries 19 bases between V and J, which are trimmed by 5 bases and 5 bases respectively. Study-wide conclusions, independent of this receptor: The ex vivo response was dominated by HLA-C-restricted CMV-specific TCR beta clonotypes, and the single most frequent clonotype in two of eight donors was supplied by these HLA-C-restricted clonotypes. Carriers of CMV infection plus the relevant HLA type were discriminated by the cumulative frequency of public TCR beta family members in the study cohort and in an independent roughly 370-donor cohort.

What was sequenced was PBMCs. The TCR originated in a human donor in good health (CMV status not recorded). Some clones in this sample may be carry-over from other donors' samples. The chain is made from TRBV28 and TRBJ2-7; a tentative D match to TRBD1 spans 5 bases. The DNA sequence reads TGTGCCAGCAGTGCCGGACAACCCCCAACGGACGAGCAGTACTTC. The resulting protein is CASSAGQPPTDEQYF.